This is a list of T cell receptor beta chains from one sample in a study of blood T cells in healthy people across ages. TCRdb analysed the 5' RACE reads with MiXCR anew, one entry per CDR3 protein. This table has around 1,000,000 distinct CDR3 sequences, roughly a quarter appearing once. The data were also submitted as part of a second study, on T cells of mothers and their children.

Sequences were obtained from blood. Receptor source: a girl under 10 years old in good health. CDR3s include the opening cysteine and the closing phenylalanine or tryptophan. The D gene is left open where the match is weak. Only some rows state a clone size, as once, few, many or a class for expanded clones.

v_call	j_call	d_call	clone_size	cdr3_nt	cdr3_aa
TRBV6-1	TRBJ2-7	TRBD1	few	TGTACCAGCAGCCCAACAGGGGGAAGTCACGAGCAGTACTTC	CTSSPTGGSHEQYF
TRBV14	TRBJ1-1	NA	NA	TGTGCCAGCAGCCACTTTGATGGGGCAAACACTGAAGCTTTCTTT	CASSHFDGANTEAFF
TRBV27	TRBJ2-1	NA	few	TGTGCCAGCAGCTCGATACAAGATGAGCAGTTCTTC	CASSSIQDEQFF
TRBV5-6	TRBJ1-6	NA	NA	TGTGCCAGCAGCTTACGGGGGCCGCTGGGCGCCAATTCACCCCTCCACTTT	CASSLRGPLGANSPLHF
TRBV20-1	TRBJ1-5	TRBD1	NA	TGCAGTGCGGCTCCGGGACAGGGCCCTTATCAGCCCCAGCATTTT	CSAAPGQGPYQPQHF
TRBV5-1	TRBJ2-5	TRBD2	NA	TGCGCCAGCAGCCTCTGGACTAGCGGGGGGGGACCTACAGGGACCCAGTACTTC	CASSLWTSGGGPTGTQYF
TRBV4-1	TRBJ2-1	TRBD1	NA	TGCGCCAGCAGCCGCACTAGGACGGGACAGATCTACAATGAGCAGTTCTTC	CASSRTRTGQIYNEQFF
TRBV27	TRBJ1-1	NA	NA	TGTGCCAGCAGGGATATCAACACCCCGCGGGACACTGAAGCTTTCTTT	CASRDINTPRDTEAFF
TRBV6-2/TRBV6-3	TRBJ2-2	TRBD1	few	TGTGCCAGCAGTTCTCTCGAGACAGGGTGGAACGGCGGGCTGTTTTTT	CASSSLETGWNGGLFF
TRBV12-3/TRBV12-4	TRBJ1-4	NA	NA	TGTGCCAGCAACTCTCAAAATGAAAAACTGTTTTTT	CASNSQNEKLFF
TRBV12-3/TRBV12-4	TRBJ1-1	NA	NA	TGTGCCAGCAGTTCCGTATGGGGGAGTGAAGCTTTCTTT	CASSSVWGSEAFF
TRBV18	TRBJ1-5	NA	NA	TGTGCCAGCTCGCCGGCCAGGGGCTATTATAGCAATCAGCCCCAGCATTTT	CASSPARGYYSNQPQHF
TRBV11-3	TRBJ2-1	NA	few	TGTGCCAGCAGCTTCGTCCTAGCTTTCAATGAGCAGTTCTTC	CASSFVLAFNEQFF